The 31 T cell receptor beta chains below all came from one sample that was sequenced in a study of response to subunit inactivated influenza vaccine. Each CDR3 protein is one row after TCRdb ran MiXCR on the RT-PCR reads. Of around 190,000 distinct CDR3 sequences in the sample, approximately 15% were seen once. The sample in question was CD8+ T cells sorted from PBMCs, obtained about 5 days after vaccination. These receptor sequences come from a man aged 45-65 years who received an inactivated influenza vaccine.

This chain uses TRBV9 with TRBJ2-7; possibly TRBD1 or TRBD2 for D (5 bases each). Trimming removed 3 bases at V and 0 bases at J, with 16 bases between. This CDR3 region has 16 residues. The germline V gene encodes CDR1 SGDLS and CDR2 YYNGEE. CDR3 residues: CASSAEGRTSSYEQYF. Written as DNA, the CDR3 is TGTGCCAGCAGCGCTGAGGGACGGACGAGCTCCTACGAGCAGTACTTC. Supplemented by reference TRBV9 and TRBJ2-7, the full variable domain reads DSGVTQTPKHLITATGQRVTLRCSPRSGDLSVYWYQQSLDQGLQFLIQYYNGEERAKGNILERFSAQQFPDLHSELNLSSLELGDSALYFCASSAEGRTSSYEQYFGPGTRLTVT.

There are many counts of this clonotype. The chain joins TRBV7-9 to TRBJ2-3; TRBD2 might be the D (6 bases). The V end lost 4 bases, the J end lost 6 bases, and 23 bases lay between the germline ends. The CDR3 runs to 17 residues. Looked up from germline, CDR1 is SEHNR and CDR2 is FQNEAQ (reference sequence). DNA for the CDR3: TGTGCCAGCAGCTATTTTCCCCTAGTTGGGGGGAAGGATACGCAGTATTTT. It codes for CASSYFPLVGGKDTQYF.

In this sample, this clonotype turned up many times. V usage is TRBV28 and J usage is TRBJ1-3, with D possibly TRBD1 on 6 matching bases. CDR3 length: 14 residues. The V gene lost 6 bases and the J gene lost 0 bases, with 9 bases spanning the gap. From germline, CDR1 is MDHEN and CDR2 SYDVKM. The CDR3 bases are TGTGCCAGCAGAGGGACAAGCTCTGGAAACACCATATATTTT. This gives the protein CASRGTSSGNTIYF.

The table lists this clonotype with many counts. The chain has TRBV9 and TRBJ2-3, with 11 nucleotides matching TRBD2. CDR1 SGDLS and CDR2 YYNGEE come from the germline V gene. The CDR3 length is 15 residues. The V segment lost 0 bases and the J segment 7 bases; nucleotides outside the gene matches: 4. The CDR3 reads CASSVGGLAANTQYF. CDR3 bases: TGTGCCAGCAGCGTAGGGGGACTAGCGGCGAATACGCAGTATTTT.

This chain connects TRBV5-1 to TRBJ2-1; tentative D call: TRBD1 (7 bases). CDR1 is SGHRS, CDR2 YFSETQ, per germline. The CDR3 spans 16 residues. Trimming removed 3 bases from V and 5 bases from J, with 18 bases in between. The CDR3 DNA reads as TGCGCCAGCAGCTCTCCTGGCGGGACAGACAACAATGAGCAGTTCTTC. It specifies CASSSPGGTDNNEQFF.

This clonotype was seen only a few times. The chain combines TRBV7-9 with TRBJ2-1; 8 bases match TRBD1. The CDR3 runs 16 residues. V trimming: 5 bases; J trimming: 3 bases; junction bases outside the gene matches: 9. Germline V gene data show CDR1 as SEHNR and CDR2 as FQNEAQ (reference sequence). This CDR3 is CASSQDRAANYNEQFF. For the CDR3, the DNA is TGTGCCAGCAGCCAGGACAGGGCTGCTAACTACAATGAGCAGTTCTTC. Together with reference TRBV7-9 and TRBJ2-1, the CDR3 gives the full variable domain: DTGVSQNPRHKITKRGQNVTFRCDPISEHNRLYWYRQTLGQGPEFLTYFQNEAQLEKSRLLSDRFSAERPKGSFSTLEIQRTEQGDSAMYLCASSQDRAANYNEQFFGPGTRLTVL.

V usage is TRBV28 and J usage is TRBJ2-5, with D perhaps TRBD2 (5 bases). Looked up from germline, CDR1 is MDHEN and CDR2 is SYDVKM. The length of the CDR3 is 14 residues. V was shortened by 5 bases and J by 4 bases, with 14 bases between the two germline ends. CDR3: CASSVPGTGETQYF. The CDR3, as DNA: TGTGCCAGCAGTGTTCCGGGAACGGGAGAGACCCAGTACTTC.

This clonotype was seen a handful of times. One junction end does not reproduce the germline sequence, and a read error may be involved. The CDR3 bases are TGCAGTGCTGGGGGACAGGGGGAGCTTACACAGCACTTC. The encoded protein is CSAGGQGELTQHF. The V and J genes are TRBV20-1 and TRBJ2-7, with TRBD1 identical over 11 bases. The CDR3 has 13 residues. CDR1 and CDR2 (germline): DFQATT, SNEGSKA (reference sequence).

This clonotype appeared a few times. The V and J genes are TRBV13 and TRBJ2-3, with 11 bases identical to TRBD2. Trimming took 3 bases from V and 6 from J; bases not matched to a gene: 8. This CDR3 contains 16 residues. From germline, CDR1 is PRHDT and CDR2 FYEKMQ (reference sequence). DNA for the CDR3: TGTGCCAGCAGCTTCTCTAGCGGGGGGTTCGGTGATACGCAGTATTTT. The encoded protein is CASSFSSGGFGDTQYF.

This clonotype was observed many times. The chain uses TRBV7-3 and TRBJ2-7, with 7 positions matching TRBD1. The germline V gene encodes CDR1 SGHTA and CDR2 FQGTGA. Losses at the gene ends were 4 bases for V and 5 bases for J; bases not matched to a gene: 8. The CDR3 is made up of 14 amino acids. For the CDR3, the DNA is TGTGCCAGCAGCTCCCGGGACAGTGGCGACGAGCAGTACTTC. It specifies CASSSRDSGDEQYF.

This clonotype was observed at least ten times. The chain uses TRBV5-1 and TRBJ2-2; no firm D call. Trimming cost V 0 bases and J 0 bases, with 9 bases left between them. CDR1 is SGHRS and CDR2 is YFSETQ in the germline V gene. The CDR3 extends over 16 amino acids. The CDR3 region is CASSLGGVPNTGELFF. The CDR3 DNA reads as TGCGCCAGCAGCTTGGGTGGGGTTCCGAACACCGGGGAGCTGTTTTTT. The entire variable domain, with the rest obtained from reference TRBV5-1 and TRBJ2-2, is as follows: KAGVTQTPRYLIKTRGQQVTLSCSPISGHRSVSWYQQTPGQGLQFLFEYFSETQRNKGNFPGRFSGRQFSNSRSEMNVSTLELGDSALYLCASSLGGVPNTGELFFGEGSRLTVL.

This clonotype was observed a few times. The V call is TRBV5-1, the J call TRBJ2-1; D may be TRBD1 (7 bases). Germline CDR1 and CDR2: SGHRS and YFSETQ. This CDR3 has 16 amino acids. V shed 4 bases and J shed 4 bases, with 18 bases lying between them. As DNA, the CDR3 is TGCGCCAGCAGCGGGGACATCAGGGGGGTTTACAATGAGCAGTTCTTC. Encoded protein: CASSGDIRGVYNEQFF.

The rearrangement uses TRBV2 and TRBJ1-6, with D possibly being TRBD1 (5 bases). V lost 7 bases and J lost 7, with 20 bases in between. This CDR3 has 16 residues. CDR1 SNHLY and CDR2 FYNNEI come from the germline V gene. DNA of the CDR3: TGTGCCAGCACGAGGTTCGGCGGGACGGGAAATTCACCCCTCCACTTT. Its protein product is CASTRFGGTGNSPLHF.

V usage is TRBV6-1 and J usage is TRBJ2-3, with TRBD1 as a possible D gene (5 bases). In germline, CDR1 is MNHNS, CDR2 SASEGT. With 5 bases removed from V and 2 bases from J, the gap between germline ends came to 17 bases. The CDR3 runs to 16 residues. CDR3 sequence reads: CASSQYRSSSTDTQYF. The CDR3 DNA reads TGTGCCAGCAGTCAATACAGGAGTAGTTCCACAGATACGCAGTATTTT.

This clonotype showed up just a few times. The gene calls are TRBV7-2 and TRBJ2-2; TRBD1 might be the D (6 bases). The CDR3 loop spans 12 amino acids. Germline-derived CDR1 and CDR2 are SGHTA and FQGNSA. Trimming removed 5 bases from V and 13 bases from J, with 14 bases in between. CDR3 sequence reads: CASSPTGKVLFF. CDR3 coding DNA: TGTGCCAGCAGCCCAACAGGGAAAGTGCTGTTTTTT.

The genes are TRBV29-1 and TRBJ2-1; a weak D match, TRBD1 (6 bases). Germline CDR1 SQVTM, CDR2 ANQGSEA. V was cut by 3 bases and J by 1 base, with 10 bases left in between. This CDR3 is 14 amino acids long. As DNA, the CDR3 is TGCAGCGTTGATTCAGGGGTATCCTACAATGAGCAGTTCTTC. Its protein product is CSVDSGVSYNEQFF.

This chain connects TRBV20-1 to TRBJ2-5, with D possibly TRBD1 on 5 matching bases. The V gene's germline CDR1 is DFQATT and CDR2 SNEGSKA (reference sequence). The CDR3 covers 17 residues. V lost 4 bases, J lost 2 bases, and 23 bases lay in between. CDR3 residues: CSANGPLETDFQETQYF. The CDR3 DNA sequence: TGCAGTGCTAATGGCCCCCTGGAGACAGATTTTCAAGAGACCCAGTACTTC.

The chain couples TRBV5-6 to TRBJ2-7; 9 nucleotides line up with TRBD2. Germline loops: CDR1 SGHDT, CDR2 YYEEEE. The CDR3 covers 14 residues. The trim removed 3 bases at V and 3 bases at J, leaving 4 bases unmatched. The CDR3 is CASSWASGIYEQYF. CDR3 DNA: TGTGCCAGCAGCTGGGCTAGCGGGATCTACGAGCAGTACTTC.

This clonotype was observed at least ten times. The chain recombines TRBV6-5 with TRBJ2-2; D uncertain. The germline CDR1 and CDR2 sequences are MNHEY and SVGAGI. This CDR3 comprises 16 residues. Deletions cut 2 bases from V and 0 bases from J, with 10 bases between. This CDR3 reads CASSYEKFANTGELFF. CDR3 nucleotide sequence: TGTGCCAGCAGTTACGAGAAGTTCGCGAACACCGGGGAGCTGTTTTTT.

This sequence joins TRBV4-3 and TRBJ2-1; TRBD2 matches at 10 bases. The CDR3 runs to 16 residues. Trimming removed 1 base from V and 4 bases from J; junction bases left unmatched: 4. Germline assignment: CDR1 LGHNA and CDR2 YSLEER. The CDR3, as DNA: TGCGCCAGCAGCCAAGCCGGGACTAGCGCTTACAATGAGCAGTTCTTC. Residues: CASSQAGTSAYNEQFF.

V gene TRBV20-1 combines with J gene TRBJ2-3; D unresolved. Per the germline V gene, CDR1 is DFQATT and CDR2 is SNEGSKA (reference sequence). This CDR3 has 15 residues. V lost 2 bases and J 0 bases, leaving 12 bases between the germline ends. The CDR3 bases are TGCAGTGCTAGACCCACTCTCCGAAGCACAGATACGCAGTATTTT. Translated, it gives CSARPTLRSTDTQYF.

This clonotype was observed a handful of times. CDR3 sequence reads: CASSLGQGLNYGYTF. In nucleotides, the CDR3 is TGTGCCAGCAGCCTAGGACAGGGGCTAAACTATGGCTACACCTTC. The chain recombines TRBV5-6 with TRBJ1-2; 9 bases agree with TRBD1. The J segment lost 2 bases and the V segment lost 4 bases, leaving 6 bases of the junction unmatched. The CDR3 spans 15 residues. Germline V gene sequence: CDR1 SGHDT, CDR2 YYEEEE.

The chain uses TRBV27 and TRBJ2-3, with 8 bases that match TRBD2. This CDR3 is built from 16 residues. Losses at the gene ends were 3 bases for V and 3 bases for J; bases not matched to a gene: 8. Germline loops: CDR1 MNHEY, CDR2 SMNVEV (reference sequence). CDR3 in amino acids: CASSLNVAGLTDTQYF. The CDR3 DNA follows: TGTGCCAGCAGTTTGAACGTAGCGGGATTGACAGATACGCAGTATTTT.

V and J are TRBV13 and TRBJ2-7, with 8 bases aligning to TRBD2. V lost 3 bases, J lost 5 bases, and 9 bases stayed unmatched. The CDR3 runs 15 residues. In germline, CDR1 is PRHDT, CDR2 FYEKMQ (reference sequence). The CDR3 loop reads CASSFRGGGMNEQYF. The CDR3 nucleotides are TGTGCCAGCAGCTTTAGGGGCGGGGGGATGAACGAGCAGTACTTC.

The gene calls are TRBV29-1 and TRBJ2-2; no firm D call. The ends were cut back, 6 bases at V and 4 bases at J, with 9 bases in the middle. This CDR3 spans 12 amino acids. CDR1 is SQVTM and CDR2 is ANQGSEA in the germline V gene. The CDR3 DNA reads as TGCAGCGTGACCTGGCCCACCGGGGAGCTGTTTTTT. Its protein product is CSVTWPTGELFF.

The genes are TRBV10-3 and TRBJ2-1, with TRBD2 as a possible D gene (6 bases). The V end lost 8 bases, the J end lost 5 bases, and 7 bases lay between the germline ends. The CDR3 extends over 11 amino acids. Germline loops: CDR1 ENHRY, CDR2 SYGVKD. CDR3 DNA: TGTGCCATCCGGGAGAACAATGAGCAGTTCTTC. Amino acids: CAIRENNEQFF.

The gene calls are TRBV28 and TRBJ2-7; 7 nucleotides line up with TRBD2. The CDR3 is 14 amino acids. The germline V gene encodes CDR1 MDHEN and CDR2 SYDVKM. V dropped 5 bases and J dropped 3; count of bases not matched to a gene: 7. Here the CDR3 reads CASSPPGGGYEQYF. CDR3 in DNA: TGTGCCAGCAGTCCGCCTGGGGGGGGCTACGAGCAGTACTTC.

This clonotype was counted at least ten times. This rearrangement joins TRBV27 to TRBJ2-7, with 10 bases aligning to TRBD1. With 5 bases clipped from V and 3 bases from J, the junction kept 4 bases outside the gene matches. The CDR3 spans 14 residues. From germline, CDR1 is MNHEY and CDR2 SMNVEV (reference sequence). The CDR3: CASSVGQGGYEQYF. The CDR3 DNA reads TGTGCCAGCAGTGTAGGACAGGGGGGCTACGAGCAGTACTTC.

This clonotype was picked up many times. The chain recombines TRBV6-1 with TRBJ2-1; 10 nucleotides match TRBD2. Germline V gene lookup returns CDR1 MNHNS and CDR2 SASEGT. CDR3 length: 15 residues. Trimming removed 10 bases from V and 7 bases from J; junction bases left unmatched: 13. CDR3: CATTGASGRGNEQFF. DNA of the CDR3: TGTGCCACCACAGGGGCTAGCGGGAGAGGGAATGAGCAGTTCTTC.

The CDR3: CATSRDSSGSSYEQYF. CDR3 DNA: TGTGCCACCAGCAGAGATAGCTCCGGGAGCTCCTACGAGCAGTACTTC. The J gene is TRBJ2-7, the V gene TRBV15, with a possible D match to TRBD2 (6 bases). Germline CDR1 and CDR2: LNHNV and YYDKDF (reference sequence). This CDR3 is built from 16 residues. The ends were cut back, 0 bases at V and 0 bases at J, with 12 bases in the middle.

This clonotype was seen more than once but under ten times. V is TRBV4-2 and J is TRBJ1-1, with D hard to call. CDR1 and CDR2 (germline): LGHNA, YNFKEQ. Trimming stripped 3 bases from V and 3 bases from J, with 8 bases between. This CDR3 spans 13 amino acids. The CDR3 is CASSQDLDTEAFF. CDR3 nucleotide sequence: TGTGCCAGCAGCCAGGACCTAGACACTGAAGCTTTCTTT.